What follows describes a single TCR beta chain. Its antigen is still unknown. This entry is derived from a study of chemoradiotherapy in HPV16-positive cancers. General study results and limits: Better recurrence-free survival went with HPV-responsive T-cell expansion in HPV16-positive patients.

Over chemoradiotherapy, repertoires were sampled more than once. The data were produced by immunoSEQ multiplex PCR, yet TCRdb's version contains in-frame clones alone and is incomplete. The sample lists fewer than 30,000 clones, over 80% occurring once. The CDR3 length is 15 residues. Trimming took 2 bases from V and 0 from J; bases not matched to a gene: 2. Per germline, CDR1 MDHEN and CDR2 SYDVKM. The chain carries TRBV28 and TRBJ2-3; 7 nucleotides align to TRBD2. This clonotype was obtained from a human donor with HPV-associated anogenital cancer. Material: blood, obtained from a patient who underwent chemoradiotherapy. CDR3 nucleotide sequence: TGTGCCAGCAGTTTAAGCGGGGCTAGCACAGATACGCAGTATTTT. Encoded protein: CASSLSGASTDTQYF. Full variable domain (outside the CDR3, taken from reference TRBV28 and TRBJ2-3): DVKVTQSSRYLVKRTGEKVFLECVQDMDHENMFWYRQDPGLGLRLIYFSYDVKMKEKGDIPEGYSVSREKKERFSLILESASTNQTSMYLCASSLSGASTDTQYFGPGTRLTVL.